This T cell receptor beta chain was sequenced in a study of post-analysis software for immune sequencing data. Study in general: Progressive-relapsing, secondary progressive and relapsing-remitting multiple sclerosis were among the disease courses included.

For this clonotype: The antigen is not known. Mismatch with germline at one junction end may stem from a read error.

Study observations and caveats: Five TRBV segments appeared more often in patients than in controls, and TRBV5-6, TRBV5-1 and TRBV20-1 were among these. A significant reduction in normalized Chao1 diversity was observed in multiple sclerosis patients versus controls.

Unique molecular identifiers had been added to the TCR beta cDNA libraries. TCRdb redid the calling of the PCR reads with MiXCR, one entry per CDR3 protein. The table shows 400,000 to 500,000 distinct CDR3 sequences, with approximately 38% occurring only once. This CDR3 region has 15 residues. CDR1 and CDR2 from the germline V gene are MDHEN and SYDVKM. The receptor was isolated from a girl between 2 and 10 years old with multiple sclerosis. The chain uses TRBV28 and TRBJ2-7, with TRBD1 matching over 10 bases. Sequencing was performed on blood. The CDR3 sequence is CASNTMGTGAYERYF. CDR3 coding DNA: TGTGCCAGCAATACTATGGGGACAGGGGCCTACGAGCGGTACTTC.